A selection of T cell receptor beta chains follows, all from one sample in a study of blood T cell repertoires in COVID-19. Libraries were prepared by immunoSEQ multiplex PCR; TCRdb keeps only in-frame clonotypes and omits some of them. The table lists some 340,000 clones, over 70% of them singletons. Material for sequencing was peripheral blood. The receptors come from a man between 25 and 39 years old with active or convalescent COVID-19. Both conserved end residues are part of each CDR3. The D gene is left open where the match is weak. The listing skips clone size in some rows; elsewhere it reads once, few, many or a size class.

clone_size: few; d_call: TRBD1; j_call: TRBJ1-2; v_call: TRBV15; cdr3_nt: TGTGCCTCCCGAGAGGGACAGGGGGCCTATGGCTACACCTTC; cdr3_aa: CASREGQGAYGYTF
clone_size: .; d_call: TRBD1; j_call: TRBJ1-5; v_call: TRBV2; cdr3_nt: TGTGCCAGCAGCGCCGGGACAGGGGCCTATCAGCCCCAGCATTTT; cdr3_aa: CASSAGTGAYQPQHF
clone_size: .; d_call: .; j_call: TRBJ2-5; v_call: TRBV6-5; cdr3_nt: TGTGCCAGCAGACAGGGAAACCAAGAGACCCAGTACTTC; cdr3_aa: CASRQGNQETQYF
clone_size: .; d_call: TRBD1; j_call: TRBJ2-3; v_call: TRBV24-1; cdr3_nt: TGTGCCACCAGGGTGCCAGGGGGCTTTAAGGATACGCAGTATTTT; cdr3_aa: CATRVPGGFKDTQYF
clone_size: .; d_call: TRBD1; j_call: TRBJ1-1; v_call: TRBV4-3; cdr3_nt: TGCGCCAGCAGTGAGAAAACAGGGGGTAACACTGAAGCTTTCTTT; cdr3_aa: CASSEKTGGNTEAFF
clone_size: .; d_call: .; j_call: TRBJ2-7; v_call: TRBV4-1; cdr3_nt: TGCGCCAGCAGCCTCTTGCAGGGGACACGGTACGAGCAGTACTTC; cdr3_aa: CASSLLQGTRYEQYF
clone_size: .; d_call: TRBD2; j_call: TRBJ2-1; v_call: TRBV18; cdr3_nt: TGTGCCAGCTCACCACCGACTAGCCCTTACAATGAGCAGTTCTTC; cdr3_aa: CASSPPTSPYNEQFF
clone_size: .; d_call: TRBD1; j_call: TRBJ2-1; v_call: TRBV6-1; cdr3_nt: TGTGCCAGCAGTGAATCAGGGGGAACTGGGCAGTTCTTC; cdr3_aa: CASSESGGTGQFF
clone_size: .; d_call: TRBD1; j_call: TRBJ1-5; v_call: TRBV4-2; cdr3_nt: TGTGCCAGCAGCCAAGATCAGGGGGCGAATCAGCCCCAGCATTTT; cdr3_aa: CASSQDQGANQPQHF
clone_size: .; d_call: .; j_call: TRBJ2-7; v_call: TRBV5-1; cdr3_nt: TGCGCCAGCAGCCCAGCGGAGGGGTACGAGCAGTACTTC; cdr3_aa: CASSPAEGYEQYF
clone_size: once; d_call: TRBD2; j_call: TRBJ2-1; v_call: TRBV6-5; cdr3_nt: TGTGCCAGCAGTTACTCCGGACTAGCGGGAGTTGAGCAGTTCTTC; cdr3_aa: CASSYSGLAGVEQFF
clone_size: .; d_call: .; j_call: TRBJ1-5; v_call: TRBV12-3/TRBV12-4; cdr3_nt: TGTGCCAGCAGTCCGGCCAGGGATCAGCCCCAGCATTTT; cdr3_aa: CASSPARDQPQHF
clone_size: .; d_call: .; j_call: TRBJ2-1; v_call: TRBV7-6; cdr3_nt: TGTGCCAGCAGCTTATTAGCTAGCGCCTACAATGAGCAGTTCTTC; cdr3_aa: CASSLLASAYNEQFF
clone_size: .; d_call: .; j_call: TRBJ2-1; v_call: TRBV7-2; cdr3_nt: TGTGCCAGCAGCTTAATAAATGAGCAGTTCTTC; cdr3_aa: CASSLINEQFF
clone_size: .; d_call: TRBD1; j_call: TRBJ2-1; v_call: TRBV5-4; cdr3_nt: TGTGCCAGCAGCTCGGGGGGGACAGGGGTCGACAATGAGCAGTTCTTC; cdr3_aa: CASSSGGTGVDNEQFF
clone_size: few; d_call: .; j_call: TRBJ1-4; v_call: TRBV7-8; cdr3_nt: TGTGCCAGCAGCTCGCGTGCTGCGACAACTAATGAAAAACTGTTTTTT; cdr3_aa: CASSSRAATTNEKLFF
clone_size: .; d_call: .; j_call: TRBJ2-7; v_call: TRBV12-3/TRBV12-4; cdr3_nt: TGTGCCAGCAGTTTAGGTGGAACTATTATACAGTACTTC; cdr3_aa: CASSLGGTIIQYF
clone_size: .; d_call: .; j_call: TRBJ2-7; v_call: TRBV5-1; cdr3_nt: TGCGCCAGCAGCTTCGTCCGGGACACCTACGAGCAGTACTTC; cdr3_aa: CASSFVRDTYEQYF
clone_size: few; d_call: TRBD1; j_call: TRBJ2-7; v_call: TRBV30; cdr3_nt: TGTGCCTGGAGTGGAGGGACAGGGGGATCCTACTGGCAGTACTTC; cdr3_aa: CAWSGGTGGSYWQYF
clone_size: .; d_call: .; j_call: TRBJ2-2; v_call: TRBV28; cdr3_nt: TGTGCCAGCAGTTTATCTTTGGGGCCACTATCCGGGGAGCTGTTTTTT; cdr3_aa: CASSLSLGPLSGELFF